This is a list of T cell receptor beta chains from one sample in a study of PD-1 blockade in classical Hodgkin lymphoma. The assay was immunoSEQ multiplex PCR, and TCRdb's table has in-frame clones only and misses some. The sample lists roughly 30,000 clones; around 80% were seen once. This material consisted of CD4+ T cells from blood, taken before the fourth cycle of nivolumab. The source of these receptors is a human donor with classical Hodgkin lymphoma. The CDR3 runs from the conserved cysteine through the conserved F or W. A D gene is named only where the DNA matches it firmly. The size field is filled for only some rows; it gives once, few, many or a size class.

clone size | J gene | V gene | D gene | CDR3 protein | CDR3 DNA
- | TRBJ2-1 | TRBV5-1 | TRBD2 | CASSLIQRGSNEQFF | TGCGCCAGCAGCTTAATTCAGCGGGGGAGCAATGAGCAGTTCTTC
- | TRBJ1-4 | TRBV5-1 | - | CASSLVGGSGNEKLFF | TGCGCCAGCAGCTTGGTGGGAGGTTCGGGGAATGAAAAACTGTTTTTT
- | TRBJ2-3 | TRBV9 | - | CASSVVGLGDTQYF | TGTGCCAGCAGCGTAGTGGGGTTAGGAGATACGCAGTATTTT
- | TRBJ1-3 | TRBV7-9 | TRBD1 | CASSSRQGSSGNTIYF | TGTGCCAGCAGCTCCCGACAGGGAAGCTCTGGAAACACCATATATTTT
- | TRBJ2-7 | TRBV7-2 | TRBD2 | CASREKAGLNYEQYF | TGTGCCAGCAGGGAGAAAGCGGGGTTAAACTACGAGCAGTACTTC
- | TRBJ2-3 | TRBV5-6 | - | CASSPRTDTQYF | TGTGCCAGCAGCCCCCGCACAGATACGCAGTATTTT
- | TRBJ1-4 | TRBV19 | - | CASTRDPRPGEKLFF | TGTGCCAGTACCAGAGATCCCCGGCCTGGGGAAAAACTGTTTTTT
few | TRBJ1-1 | TRBV7-9 | - | CASSYSGGTEAFF | TGTGCCAGCAGCTACTCGGGTGGCACTGAAGCTTTCTTT
- | TRBJ1-1 | TRBV7-8 | - | CASSLAYGGGTEAFF | TGTGCCAGCAGCTTAGCGTACGGGGGGGGCACTGAAGCTTTCTTT
- | TRBJ2-3 | TRBV2 | - | CASRTERIPDTQYF | TGTGCCAGCCGGACAGAGCGGATACCAGATACGCAGTATTTT
- | TRBJ1-5 | TRBV5-1 | TRBD1 | CASSMTGELNQPQHF | TGCGCCAGCAGCATGACAGGGGAGCTCAATCAGCCCCAGCATTTT
- | TRBJ2-7 | TRBV18 | - | CASSPGGRSYEQYF | TGTGCCAGCTCACCAGGTGGCCGTTCCTACGAGCAGTACTTC
once | TRBJ1-6 | TRBV14 | - | CASSPGLNSPLHF | TGTGCCAGCAGCCCCGGGCTGAATTCACCCCTCCACTTT
- | TRBJ1-2 | TRBV11-1 | TRBD1 | CASSYEGARGYTF | TGTGCCAGCAGCTACGAGGGGGCGAGAGGCTACACCTTC
- | TRBJ2-1 | TRBV6-1 | TRBD2 | CASPPGLAVNEQFF | TGTGCCAGCCCCCCGGGACTAGCGGTTAATGAGCAGTTCTTC
once | TRBJ2-5 | TRBV5-8 | TRBD2 | CASSFRLGTSGYQETQYF | TGTGCCAGCAGCTTTCGTCTGGGGACTAGCGGGTACCAAGAGACCCAGTACTTC
- | TRBJ2-1 | TRBV5-1 | TRBD2 | CASSSTGSGGSANEQFF | TGCGCCAGCAGCTCCACGGGAAGCGGGGGTTCTGCTAATGAGCAGTTCTTC
- | TRBJ2-5 | TRBV4-1 | TRBD2 | CASSAQLGGEETQYF | TGCGCCAGCAGCGCCCAATTGGGGGGGGAAGAGACCCAGTACTTC
few | TRBJ1-5 | TRBV10-1 | - | CASREDRQPQHF | TGCGCCAGCAGGGAGGATCGACAGCCCCAGCATTTT
few | TRBJ1-6 | TRBV2 | - | CASRRPDGESPLHF | TGTGCCAGCAGGAGACCGGACGGGGAATCACCCCTCCACTTT
- | TRBJ1-2 | TRBV5-1 | - | CASSPGTYGYTF | TGCGCCAGCAGCCCGGGGACCTATGGCTACACCTTC
- | TRBJ2-3 | TRBV7-9 | - | CASSLKMGGRADTQYF | TGTGCCAGCAGCTTAAAGATGGGGGGCCGCGCAGATACGCAGTATTTT
- | TRBJ1-5 | TRBV2 | - | CASTSVGGGNQPQHF | TGTGCCAGCACCTCGGTTGGGGGAGGGAATCAGCCCCAGCATTTT
- | TRBJ2-5 | TRBV7-6 | TRBD1 | CASSMTGTGPRIGETQYF | TGTGCCAGCAGCATGACCGGGACAGGCCCTCGGATAGGAGAGACCCAGTACTTC
- | TRBJ1-6 | TRBV4-1 | - | CASRGEGHNSPLHF | TGCGCCAGCAGGGGGGAGGGACATAATTCACCCCTCCACTTT
- | TRBJ1-2 | TRBV28 | - | CASSVAGTDYGYTF | TGTGCCAGCAGTGTAGCCGGGACGGACTATGGCTACACCTTC
- | TRBJ1-2 | TRBV7-9 | - | CASSLEGGGDTF | TGTGCCAGCAGCTTAGAGGGCGGAGGGGACACCTTC
- | TRBJ2-2 | TRBV5-1 | - | CASAARADTGELFF | TGCGCCAGCGCTGCGAGGGCTGACACCGGGGAGCTGTTTTTT
- | TRBJ1-4 | TRBV6-5 | - | CASSFPGPNEKLFF | TGTGCCAGCAGTTTCCCGGGTCCGAATGAAAAACTGTTTTTT
- | TRBJ1-1 | TRBV5-1 | - | CASSSDPGRGTEAFF | TGCGCCAGCAGCTCAGACCCTGGCAGGGGTACTGAAGCTTTCTTT
- | TRBJ2-4 | TRBV9 | - | CASSPGGVAGVNIQYF | TGTGCCAGCAGCCCCGGAGGGGTTGCCGGGGTAAACATTCAGTACTTC
- | TRBJ2-2 | TRBV6-5 | TRBD1 | CASRLQGAATGELFF | TGTGCCAGCAGGCTACAGGGGGCGGCCACCGGGGAGCTGTTTTTT
- | TRBJ2-7 | TRBV6-6 | - | CASASTGQIYEQYF | TGTGCCAGCGCCTCCACTGGACAGATATACGAGCAGTACTTC
- | TRBJ2-7 | TRBV27 | TRBD1 | CASSLGQGAPYEQYF | TGTGCCAGCAGTTTAGGACAGGGGGCCCCCTACGAGCAGTACTTC
- | TRBJ1-1 | TRBV6-5 | TRBD1 | CATLTGRLMNTEAFF | TGTGCCACCCTGACAGGGCGGCTAATGAACACTGAAGCTTTCTTT
- | TRBJ1-2 | TRBV7-9 | TRBD1 | CASSSGQGLGYTF | TGTGCCAGCAGCTCGGGACAGGGATTAGGCTACACCTTC
- | TRBJ2-7 | TRBV6-5 | - | CASSYEGYEQYF | TGTGCCAGCAGTTACGAAGGCTACGAGCAGTACTTC
few | TRBJ1-5 | TRBV10-3 | - | CAIKGGGDDPQHF | TGTGCCATCAAGGGTGGAGGGGATGATCCCCAGCATTTT
- | TRBJ2-5 | TRBV5-1 | - | CASSLGQGRETQYF | TGCGCCAGCAGCTTGGGTCAGGGGCGCGAGACCCAGTACTTC
- | TRBJ1-4 | TRBV6-5 | - | CASSPRQSPNEKLFF | TGTGCCAGCAGTCCCAGACAGTCCCCCAATGAAAAACTGTTTTTT
- | TRBJ2-6 | TRBV5-1 | - | CASSLIGIYGANVLTF | TGCGCCAGCAGCTTGATCGGAATTTACGGGGCCAACGTCCTGACTTTC
once | TRBJ2-4 | TRBV7-9 | - | CASSPNRDKIAKNIQYF | TGTGCCAGCAGCCCGAATAGGGACAAGATAGCCAAAAACATTCAGTACTTC
- | TRBJ2-2 | TRBV5-1 | - | CASSSDGPGTGELFF | TGCGCCAGCAGCTCGGACGGCCCGGGGACCGGGGAGCTGTTTTTT
few | TRBJ1-4 | TRBV19 | - | CASSIPGSNEKLFF | TGTGCCAGTAGTATACCGGGATCTAATGAAAAACTGTTTTTT
- | TRBJ1-1 | TRBV6-1 | - | CASSEAGAKGEAFF | TGTGCCAGCAGTGAAGCAGGGGCGAAGGGTGAAGCTTTCTTT
few | TRBJ1-2 | TRBV5-1 | - | CASSLGAFLYGYTF | TGCGCCAGCAGCTTGGGGGCATTCCTTTATGGCTACACCTTC
- | TRBJ1-2 | TRBV28 | - | CASRTGPGYGYTF | TGTGCCAGCAGAACGGGGCCCGGCTATGGCTACACCTTC
- | TRBJ1-6 | TRBV5-1 | - | CASSLATDSPLHF | TGCGCCAGCAGCTTGGCTACGGATTCACCCCTCCACTTT
once | TRBJ1-2 | TRBV28 | - | CASSSPPLYGYTF | TGTGCCAGCAGTTCCCCGCCCCTCTATGGCTACACCTTC
few | TRBJ1-5 | TRBV27 | - | CASSLGGYQPQHF | TGTGCCAGCAGTTTAGGGGGCTATCAGCCCCAGCATTTT
- | TRBJ1-5 | TRBV2 | - | CASSVGQPHQPQHF | TGTGCCAGCAGTGTTGGACAGCCCCATCAGCCCCAGCATTTT
- | TRBJ2-5 | TRBV5-1 | - | CASSLLGLQETQYF | TGCGCCAGCAGCTTGTTAGGCCTCCAAGAGACCCAGTACTTC
- | TRBJ2-2 | TRBV5-1 | - | CASSLLGATGELFF | TGCGCCAGCAGCTTGTTGGGGGCGACCGGGGAGCTGTTTTTT